This passage covers 11 T cell receptor beta chains from one sample sequenced in a study of monozygotic twins with inflammatory bowel disease. TCRdb re-called the 5' RACE reads and catalogs CDR3 proteins one per entry, DNA excluded. The listing contains about 300,000 distinct CDR3 sequences. Sequencing was performed on blood. These receptor sequences come from a human donor with ulcerative colitis or Crohn's disease, or a healthy co-twin of an affected twin (not recorded which).

J is TRBJ2-7 and V is TRBV5-1; the D call of TRBD2 rests on TCRdb alone, since no DNA is present to check it. The CDR3 extends over 16 amino acids. Germline V gives CDR1 SGHRS, CDR2 YFSETQ. The CDR3 spells CASTPKYRDSTGEQYF.

This chain links TRBV5-1 with TRBJ1-2. The CDR3 contains 15 residues. Germline CDR1 and CDR2: SGHRS and YFSETQ. CDR3 sequence reads: CASRVWSASSYGYTF.

The genes are TRBV29-1 and TRBJ1-1; the TCRdb D gene call, TRBD1, has no DNA to confirm it. The CDR3 is 11 residues long. Germline CDR1 SQVTM, CDR2 ANQGSEA. The CDR3 protein is CSVVPTAQAFF.

The rearrangement links TRBV20-1 to TRBJ2-1. The CDR3 contains 13 residues. Looked up from germline, CDR1 is DFQATT and CDR2 is SNEGSKA (reference sequence). The CDR3 is CSARALASSEQFF.

J is TRBJ1-5 and V is TRBV2. The germline gives CDR1 SNHLY, CDR2 FYNNEI. CDR3 length: 12 amino acids. CDR3 protein: CASTLGSQPQHF.

The chain recombines TRBV20-1 with TRBJ2-2. Germline CDR1 is DFQATT and CDR2 is SNEGSKA (reference sequence). The CDR3 contains 15 residues. CDR3 residues: CSGRLRSINTRELFF.

This chain joins TRBV7-2 and TRBJ2-7; as DNA is missing, the TRBD1 call by TCRdb cannot be tested. The germline CDR1 and CDR2 sequences are SGHTA and FQGNSA. The CDR3 is 14 amino acids. The CDR3: CASSSKPDSYEQYF.

The chain recombines TRBV5-1 with TRBJ2-5. Germline V CDR1 and CDR2: SGHRS, YFSETQ. The CDR3 extends over 11 amino acids. The CDR3: CASREEETQYF. Looking up the rest from reference TRBV5-1 and TRBJ2-5 gives the full variable domain: KAGVTQTPRYLIKTRGQQVTLSCSPISGHRSVSWYQQTPGQGLQFLFEYFSETQRNKGNFPGRFSGRQFSNSRSEMNVSTLELGDSALYLCASREEETQYFGPGTRLLVL.

V and J are TRBV20-1 and TRBJ2-1; TCRdb's D gene call, TRBD2, goes unchecked for lack of DNA. Germline V lookup: CDR1 DFQATT, CDR2 SNEGSKA (reference sequence). CDR3 length: 16 amino acids. CDR3: CSAPAGTRVLRNEQFF.

The chain has TRBV25-1 and TRBJ1-4. Germline CDR1 reads MGHDK; CDR2 reads SYGVNS. This CDR3 region has 16 residues. This chain's CDR3 is CASSSTASRSYEKLFF. Full variable domain (rest looked up from reference TRBV25-1 and TRBJ1-4): EADIYQTPRYLVIGTGKKITLECSQTMGHDKMYWYQQDPGMELHLIHYSYGVNSTEKGDLSSESTVSRIRTEHFPLTLESARPSHTSQYLCASSSTASRSYEKLFFGSGTQLSVL.

The rearrangement links TRBV6-2 or TRBV6-3 to TRBJ2-5; TCRdb reports TRBD1, a call that lacks DNA to check it against. The CDR3 sequence is 12 residues long. Germline CDR1 reads MNHEY; CDR2 reads SVGEGT. The CDR3 sequence: CATGMRKETQYF.